This T cell receptor beta chain was sequenced in a study of pediatric ulcerative colitis. Study-level results: Blood samples from a couple of patients yielded substantially fewer templates and were excluded from blood-rectal overlap analysis. Repertoires came from total lymphocyte DNA, not specific subsets.

With V trimmed by 5 bases and J by 3 bases, 5 bases remained unmatched. The germline CDR1 and CDR2 sequences are SNHLY and FYNNEI. This CDR3 is 15 amino acids long. Rectal tissue came from one to two pinch biopsies taken at colonoscopy. A remark on this clone: Its cognate antigen is unknown.

TCRdb's table, derived via immunoSEQ multiplex PCR, lists solely in-frame clones and lacks some. Among some 24,000 clones, 55% to 85% were seen once, and the ten largest hold roughly 7%. This receptor was identified in a boy aged 10-17 years with severe ulcerative colitis. The sample was gut tissue. The rearrangement links TRBV2 to TRBJ2-3; 10 nucleotides agree with TRBD1. CDR3 nucleotides: TGTGCCAGCAGTACGGGACAGGGGATGACAGATACGCAGTATTTT. Protein sequence: CASSTGQGMTDTQYF.